One sample yielded the 18 T cell receptor beta chains listed below, sequenced in a study of cytotoxic CD8 clonotypes in ibrutinib-treated CLL. The assay was immunoSEQ multiplex PCR, and TCRdb's table has in-frame clones only and misses some. Of about 50,000 clones in the sample, around 78% were seen once. This material consisted of PBMCs, taken after 24 months of ibrutinib treatment. These receptor sequences come from a human donor with chronic lymphocytic leukemia.

This clone has only one observation. The rearrangement uses TRBV5-1 and TRBJ2-1, with 11 nucleotides matching TRBD2. This CDR3 is built from 14 residues. Germline V lookup: CDR1 SGHRS, CDR2 YFSETQ. J lost 7 bases, V lost 4 bases, and 4 bases had no gene match. CDR3 in amino acids: CASSRGLAENEQFF. The CDR3, as DNA: TGCGCCAGCAGCAGGGGACTAGCGGAAAATGAGCAGTTCTTC.

The chain has TRBV2 and TRBJ1-2, with D tentatively TRBD1 (5 bases). Germline CDR1 and CDR2: SNHLY and FYNNEI. The CDR3 runs to 15 residues. The V gene lost 2 bases and the J gene lost 0 bases, with 10 bases spanning the gap. As DNA, the CDR3 is TGTGCCAGCAGTGAACTCCGACAGACTAACTATGGCTACACCTTC. Protein product: CASSELRQTNYGYTF.

The chain joins TRBV10-2 to TRBJ2-7; D ambiguous. This CDR3 region has 13 residues. Germline assignment: CDR1 WSHSY and CDR2 SAAADI. The V end lost 8 bases, the J end lost 5 bases, and 16 bases lay between the germline ends. The CDR3 DNA is TGCGCCAGCTCAGTGGTCAGCGTTAACGAGCAGTACTTC. It encodes CASSVVSVNEQYF.

The chain links TRBV6-4 to TRBJ1-1; no firm D call. The CDR3 totals 13 residues. Trimming cost V 0 bases and J 6 bases, with 8 bases left between them. CDR1 MRHNA and CDR2 SNTAGT come from the germline V gene. CDR3 protein: CASSDSGRAEAFF. The CDR3, as DNA: TGTGCCAGCAGTGACTCGGGGAGGGCTGAAGCTTTCTTT.

This clone was picked up a small number of times. This rearrangement joins TRBV10-3 to TRBJ1-1, with D unclear. The length of the CDR3 is 14 residues. Germline loops: CDR1 ENHRY, CDR2 SYGVKD. Trimming took 11 bases from V and 1 from J, leaving 17 bases between them. The CDR3 DNA reads as TGTGCCTCCAAGGGCGCCGCAGAGAACACTGAAGCTTTCTTT. This encodes CASKGAAENTEAFF.

This clone was seen only once. The V and J genes are TRBV14 and TRBJ1-1, with no clear D. The CDR3 is 15 amino acids. The germline V gene has CDR1 SGHDN and CDR2 FVKESK. V was trimmed by 4 bases and J by 1 base, leaving 13 bases between them. The CDR3 spells CASSLFGGPNTEAFF. In DNA, the CDR3 is TGTGCCAGCAGCCTTTTCGGTGGACCGAACACTGAAGCTTTCTTT.

This chain joins TRBV5-1 and TRBJ2-3; no clear D gene. V was pared by 2 bases and J by 2 bases, with 9 bases between. The CDR3 has 14 amino acids. Germline CDR1 is SGHRS and CDR2 is YFSETQ. This chain's CDR3 is CASSFASNTDTQYF. The CDR3 DNA sequence: TGCGCCAGCAGCTTCGCATCCAACACAGATACGCAGTATTTT.

The chain employs TRBV5-8 and TRBJ2-7; the match to TRBD1 covers 7 bases. The CDR3 has 13 amino acids. Germline loops: CDR1 SGHTS, CDR2 YDEGEE. V lost 5 bases and J lost 7; bases outside the gene matches: 9. CDR3 nucleotide sequence: TGTGCCAGCAGAAAAACAGGGGTCGGGGAGCAGTACTTC. Translating it yields CASRKTGVGEQYF.

In nucleotides, the CDR3 is TGTGCCAGCAGCTTAAGACCAGGGGACTGGAACACTGAAGCTTTCTTT. It is translated as CASSLRPGDWNTEAFF. The V and J genes are TRBV7-3 and TRBJ1-1; D is perhaps TRBD1 (6 bases). The CDR3 consists of 16 residues. Germline V gene sequence: CDR1 SGHTA, CDR2 FQGTGA. V lost 1 base and J lost 1, with 13 bases in between.

The chain combines TRBV13 with TRBJ1-1; D ambiguous. The ends were cut back, 3 bases at V and 3 bases at J, with 8 bases in the middle. Germline values: CDR1 PRHDT, CDR2 FYEKMQ (reference sequence). The CDR3 covers 13 residues. Here the CDR3 reads CASSFPQDTEAFF. Here the CDR3 DNA reads TGTGCCAGCAGCTTCCCCCAGGACACTGAAGCTTTCTTT.

This clone turned up a few times. The rearrangement uses TRBV4-2 and TRBJ1-2, with unresolved D. Germline V lookup: CDR1 LGHNA, CDR2 YNFKEQ. CDR3 length equals 15 residues. Trimming left V 0 bases short and J 4 bases short, with 12 bases between. CDR3 bases: TGTGCCAGCAGCCAAGATCGGGGAAGTCCCTATGGCTACACCTTC. Translating it yields CASSQDRGSPYGYTF.

The rearrangement uses TRBV6-6 and TRBJ2-5; 8 bases agree with TRBD1. The CDR3 loop spans 14 amino acids. The germline CDR1 and CDR2 sequences are MNHNY and SVGAGI (reference sequence). Trimming took 5 bases from V and 5 from J; bases not matched to a gene: 7. CDR3 sequence: CASSIQGALETQYF. The CDR3 nucleotides are TGTGCCAGCAGTATTCAGGGGGCGTTGGAGACCCAGTACTTC.

This clone was picked up one time. The gene calls are TRBV30 and TRBJ2-7, with TRBD1 identical over 9 bases. The CDR3 sequence is 15 residues long. Trimming cost V 5 bases and J 7 bases; bases outside gene matches: 15. Germline assignment: CDR1 GTSNPN and CDR2 SVGIG (reference sequence). CDR3 loop: CAWSFSGTGRGEQYF. CDR3 nucleotide sequence: TGTGCCTGGTCATTCTCCGGGACAGGGAGAGGGGAGCAGTACTTC.

This clone was counted between two and nine times. CDR3 DNA: TGCGCCAGCAGCCAAGATTTCGGAGACCTCCGGTTCTTC. Protein sequence: CASSQDFGDLRFF. This chain uses TRBV4-3 with TRBJ2-1; D not certain. The CDR3 is 13 residues long. The germline gives CDR1 LGHNA, CDR2 YSLEER. The V gene lost 0 bases and the J gene lost 15 bases, with 15 bases spanning the gap.

The chain joins TRBV5-1 to TRBJ2-3; 11 bases match TRBD2. The trim removed 4 bases at V and 0 bases at J, leaving 4 bases unmatched. CDR3 length: 16 residues. In germline, CDR1 is SGHRS, CDR2 YFSETQ. This CDR3 is CASSRRTSGSTDTQYF. CDR3 bases: TGCGCCAGCAGCAGGAGGACTAGCGGGAGCACAGATACGCAGTATTTT.

The chain joins TRBV29-1 to TRBJ2-3, with 9 positions matching TRBD2. The length of the CDR3 is 13 residues. Germline lookup yields CDR1 SQVTM and CDR2 ANQGSEA. V gave up 4 bases and J gave up 6 bases; unmatched junction bases: 5. The DNA for the CDR3 is TGCAGCGTTGCAAGCGGGGGGTCGGATACGCAGTATTTT. It specifies CSVASGGSDTQYF.

The chain joins TRBV13 to TRBJ2-1, with 7 bases lining up with TRBD2. J gave up 5 bases and V 1 base, and 8 bases lay outside the gene matches. Germline V gene lookup returns CDR1 PRHDT and CDR2 FYEKMQ (reference sequence). This CDR3 has 16 amino acids. CDR3 residues: CASSLVMGLQNNEQFF. The CDR3 DNA follows: TGTGCCAGCAGCTTAGTTATGGGACTACAAAACAATGAGCAGTTCTTC.

V usage is TRBV7-9 and J usage is TRBJ1-2; 7 bases line up with TRBD1. The J segment lost 8 bases and the V segment lost 5 bases, leaving 11 bases of the junction unmatched. Germline CDR1 is SEHNR and CDR2 is FQNEAQ (reference sequence). The CDR3 totals 14 residues. CDR3 loop: CASSQLRQGWGYTF. The CDR3 bases are TGTGCCAGCAGCCAGCTCCGACAGGGCTGGGGCTACACCTTC.